These 2 T cell receptor beta chains came from one sample sequenced in a study of cytotoxic CD8 clonotypes in ibrutinib-treated CLL. Clones were read by immunoSEQ multiplex PCR, and TCRdb kept only the in-frame ones, dropping some. The table has about 76,000 clones, approximately 82% seen once. Sequenced material: PBMCs, taken after 24 months of ibrutinib treatment. The receptor set was obtained from a human donor with chronic lymphocytic leukemia.

The chain links TRBV7-3 to TRBJ2-2, with D possibly called TRBD1 or TRBD2 (6 bases each). CDR3 length equals 15 residues. The germline V gene encodes CDR1 SGHTA and CDR2 FQGTGA. V gave up 5 bases and J gave up 5 bases, with 15 bases separating them. Here the CDR3 DNA reads TGTGCCAGCAGCCCCACGGGGGCCGATACCGGGGAGCTGTTTTTT. Encoded protein: CASSPTGADTGELFF.

This clone was observed many times. This chain joins TRBV29-1 and TRBJ1-1, with 10 bases that match TRBD1. Trimming took 5 bases from V and 9 from J; bases not matched to a gene: 6. CDR1 SQVTM and CDR2 ANQGSEA come from the germline V gene. The CDR3 has 12 residues. CDR3: CSVSDRGFQAFF. CDR3 bases: TGCAGCGTTTCGGACAGGGGGTTTCAAGCTTTCTTT.